These 10 T cell receptor beta chains share one sample of origin, sequenced in a study of human T cells and chemical hapten exposure. As to time point: patch test 1, 2 weeks after DPC sensitization. Indicated treatment: therapeutic diphenylcyclopropenone sensitization with weekly scalp DPC. TCRdb passed the RACE reads through MiXCR, listing each CDR3 protein once. Among under 150,000 distinct CDR3 sequences, 9% to 14% were seen once, and the ten largest hold just over 1.4%. The specimen comprised whole blood, sampled in connection with sensitization to the hapten diphenylcyclopropenone (DPC). Source of these receptors: a woman aged 50 to 60 with alopecia areata. Some clones in this sample may be carry-over from other donors' samples.

This clonotype was observed many times. V gene TRBV5-1 combines with J gene TRBJ2-5, with a tentative D call TRBD2 (5 bases). The germline V and J ends were trimmed by 2 bases and 7 bases, with 15 bases remaining between them. This CDR3 contains 14 residues. The germline V gene encodes CDR1 SGHRS and CDR2 YFSETQ. CDR3 in DNA: TGCGCCAGCAGCTTTAAGGACTTCTCGGCGACCCAGTACTTC. Its translation is CASSFKDFSATQYF. Based on the CDR3 plus reference TRBV5-1 and TRBJ2-5, the full variable domain is KAGVTQTPRYLIKTRGQQVTLSCSPISGHRSVSWYQQTPGQGLQFLFEYFSETQRNKGNFPGRFSGRQFSNSRSEMNVSTLELGDSALYLCASSFKDFSATQYFGPGTRLLVL.

This clonotype was counted ten times or more. V and J are TRBV6-5 and TRBJ1-1, with D uncertain. CDR1 is MNHEY, CDR2 SVGAGI, per germline. CDR3 length equals 13 residues. Deletions cut 2 bases from V and 6 bases from J, with 10 bases between. CDR3 sequence: CASSYGQAPEAFF. The CDR3 region has the DNA TGTGCCAGCAGTTACGGGCAGGCCCCTGAAGCTTTCTTT.

The rearrangement links TRBV7-9 to TRBJ2-7; D gene unclear. Trimming took off 6 bases at V and 0 bases at J, with 9 bases between the two ends. CDR3 length equals 13 residues. Germline lookup yields CDR1 SEHNR and CDR2 FQNEAQ (reference sequence). CDR3 coding DNA: TGTGCCAGCAGGACCAGGAGCTCCTACGAGCAGTACTTC. It codes for CASRTRSSYEQYF.

This clonotype was seen only a few times. This chain uses TRBV7-2 with TRBJ2-4; D gene uncertain. Germline CDR1 SGHTA, CDR2 FQGNSA. The CDR3 is 14 residues long. The V end was cut by 5 bases, the J end by 3 bases, with 11 bases between. The CDR3 here is CASSLPNDKNIQYF. The CDR3 nucleotides are TGTGCCAGCAGCCTACCCAACGACAAAAACATTCAGTACTTC.

In its sample, this clonotype was seen a few times. V gene TRBV20-1 combines with J gene TRBJ1-4; possible D gene TRBD1, 5 bases. The CDR3 is 14 residues long. V lost 6 bases, J lost 4 bases, and 15 bases lay in between. The germline V gene has CDR1 DFQATT and CDR2 SNEGSKA (reference sequence). CDR3 region: CSALNRGGNEKLFF. The CDR3 DNA reads as TGCAGTGCGCTCAACCGGGGCGGTAATGAAAAACTGTTTTTT.

The rearrangement uses TRBV7-9 and TRBJ2-1, with D hard to call. The CDR3 is made up of 13 amino acids. V was shortened by 1 base and J by 7 bases, with 8 bases between the two germline ends. Germline CDR1 is SEHNR and CDR2 is FQNEAQ (reference sequence). The chain's CDR3 is CASSLGRINEQFF. DNA of the CDR3: TGTGCCAGCAGCTTAGGCCGGATTAATGAGCAGTTCTTC.

The genes are TRBV2 and TRBJ2-1; D is undetermined. The CDR3 has 15 residues. Trimming pared 4 bases from V and 8 bases from J, leaving 18 bases between. Germline CDR1 SNHLY, CDR2 FYNNEI. The CDR3 reads CASSAQLVTSDEQFF. DNA of the CDR3: TGTGCCAGCAGTGCTCAGCTGGTGACGAGCGATGAGCAGTTCTTC. Filled out from reference TRBV2 and TRBJ2-1, the complete variable domain reads EPEVTQTPSHQVTQMGQEVILRCVPISNHLYFYWYRQILGQKVEFLVSFYNNEISEKSEIFDDQFSVERPDGSNFTLKIRSTKLEDSAMYFCASSAQLVTSDEQFFGPGTRLTVL.

This chain links TRBV11-2 with TRBJ1-1; 10 bases map to TRBD1. J lost 9 bases, V lost 5 bases, and 6 bases had no gene match. The germline CDR1 and CDR2 sequences are SGHAT and FQNNGV. The length of the CDR3 is 13 residues. The CDR3 loop reads CASSRGTGAKAFF. CDR3 coding DNA: TGTGCCAGCAGCCGGGGGACAGGGGCTAAAGCTTTCTTT.

This chain connects TRBV9 to TRBJ2-2; TRBD2 aligns across 12 bases. Germline trimming cut 4 bases from V and 4 bases from J; bases unmatched to any gene: 8. Germline assignment: CDR1 SGDLS and CDR2 YYNGEE. The CDR3 consists of 17 residues. Here the CDR3 reads CASSPRKTSGGTGELFF. CDR3 DNA: TGTGCCAGCAGCCCAAGGAAGACTAGCGGGGGCACCGGGGAGCTGTTTTTT.

This clonotype was detected many times. The rearrangement links TRBV29-1 to TRBJ1-1; TRBD1 might be the D (5 bases). Looked up from germline, CDR1 is SQVTM and CDR2 is ANQGSEA. V lost 7 bases to trimming and J lost 0 bases, with 12 bases between them. The CDR3 consists of 13 residues. This chain's CDR3 is CSAQTALNTEAFF. The CDR3 coding sequence is TGCAGCGCGCAGACAGCACTGAACACTGAAGCTTTCTTT.